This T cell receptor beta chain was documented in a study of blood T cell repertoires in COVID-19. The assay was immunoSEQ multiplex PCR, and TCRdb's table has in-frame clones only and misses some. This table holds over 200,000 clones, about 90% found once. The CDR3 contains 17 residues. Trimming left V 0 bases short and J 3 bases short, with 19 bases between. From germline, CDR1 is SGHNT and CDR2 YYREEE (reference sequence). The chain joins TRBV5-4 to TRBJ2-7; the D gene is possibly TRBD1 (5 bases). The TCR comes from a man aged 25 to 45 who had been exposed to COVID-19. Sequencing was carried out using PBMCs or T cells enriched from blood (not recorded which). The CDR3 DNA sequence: TGTGCCAGCAGCTTGGAACGCCGGGCCAGGGTCTACTACGAGCAGTACTTC. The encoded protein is CASSLERRARVYYEQYF.